The next 23 T cell receptor beta chains were all read from a single sample in a study of T cell responses to AZD1222 COVID-19 vaccine. The data were produced by immunoSEQ multiplex PCR, yet TCRdb's version contains in-frame clones alone and is incomplete. The sample has over 100,000 clones, roughly 90% seen once. The source material was peripheral blood, sampled on day 0 of AZD1222 vaccination. The source is an adult in good health.

This rearrangement joins TRBV18 to TRBJ1-4; D possibly corresponds to TRBD1 (5 bases). The CDR3 contains 14 residues. V lost 4 bases and J 3 bases, leaving 9 bases between the germline ends. Germline CDR1 KGHSH, CDR2 LQKENI. The CDR3 DNA sequence: TGTGCCAGCTCACAGGGGCGGGCTAATGAAAAACTGTTTTTT. Translation gives CASSQGRANEKLFF.

The rearrangement uses TRBV7-8 and TRBJ2-3, with 11 bases that match TRBD2. Trimming at V came to 5 bases and at J to 4 bases, leaving 14 bases not matched to a gene. The CDR3 has 18 amino acids. The germline V gene has CDR1 SGHVS and CDR2 FQNEAQ. As DNA, the CDR3 is TGTGCCAGCAGCCCCGCGGTTAGCGGGAGGGCCGTTGCAGATACGCAGTATTTT. Translation gives CASSPAVSGRAVADTQYF.

This clone is a singleton in its sample. This chain joins TRBV7-9 and TRBJ2-5; 10 bases match TRBD2. Germline CDR1 reads SEHNR; CDR2 reads FQNEAQ (reference sequence). This CDR3 has 15 amino acids. With V trimmed by 5 bases and J by 5 bases, 8 bases remained unmatched. Here the CDR3 reads CASSRLAGVGETQYF. DNA for the CDR3: TGTGCCAGCAGCCGCCTAGCGGGAGTCGGTGAGACCCAGTACTTC.

The V and J genes are TRBV7-8 and TRBJ2-1; D possibly corresponds to TRBD2 (6 bases). This CDR3 has 16 residues. The germline CDR1 and CDR2 sequences are SGHVS and FQNEAQ. V was pared by 3 bases and J by 2 bases, with 14 bases between. CDR3 residues: CASSFPVGGTYNEQFF. CDR3 bases: TGTGCCAGCAGCTTTCCTGTCGGAGGGACCTACAATGAGCAGTTCTTC.

The genes are TRBV6-5 and TRBJ2-2, with TRBD1 matching over 8 bases. Germline assignment: CDR1 MNHEY and CDR2 SVGAGI. CDR3 length: 16 residues. V was pared by 2 bases and J by 4 bases, with 6 bases of the junction left unmatched. The chain's CDR3 is CASSYGDRGFTGELFF. The CDR3 DNA follows: TGTGCCAGCAGTTACGGAGACAGGGGATTCACCGGGGAGCTGTTTTTT.

A few counts support this clone. The chain links TRBV3-1 (or the pseudogene TRBV3-2) to TRBJ2-2, with a weak D call TRBD2 (6 bases). Between the trimmed V and J ends, which lost 3 bases and 4 bases, there was a span of 12 bases. In germline, CDR1 is LGHDT, CDR2 YNNKEL (reference sequence). This CDR3 has 15 amino acids. The CDR3: CASSHRDSFTGELFF. In nucleotides, the CDR3 is TGTGCCAGCAGCCATAGGGACTCCTTCACCGGGGAGCTGTTTTTT.

This sequence joins TRBV19 and TRBJ2-7; a possible D gene is TRBD2 (5 bases). There are 15 residues in the CDR3. Germline V gene lookup returns CDR1 LNHDA and CDR2 SQIVND (reference sequence). The V end lost 3 bases, the J end lost 5 bases, and 17 bases lay between the germline ends. The chain's CDR3 is CASSISLSRADEQYF. Written as DNA, the CDR3 is TGTGCCAGTAGTATTTCACTTTCGAGGGCCGACGAGCAGTACTTC. Looking up the rest from reference TRBV19 and TRBJ2-7 gives the full variable domain: DGGITQSPKYLFRKEGQNVTLSCEQNLNHDAMYWYRQDPGQGLRLIYYSQIVNDFQKGDIAEGYSVSREKKESFPLTVTSAQKNPTAFYLCASSISLSRADEQYFGPGTRLTVT.

V usage is TRBV28 and J usage is TRBJ2-3; D call uncertain. Deletions cut 6 bases from V and 0 bases from J, with 13 bases between. The CDR3 extends over 15 amino acids. The V gene's germline CDR1 is MDHEN and CDR2 SYDVKM. CDR3 nucleotide sequence: TGTGCCAGCAGGCGCCCCCCATCAAGCACAGATACGCAGTATTTT. Translated, it gives CASRRPPSSTDTQYF.

This chain connects TRBV5-4 to TRBJ1-5; 8 nucleotides match TRBD1. CDR3 length: 15 amino acids. Germline CDR1 is SGHNT and CDR2 is YYREEE (reference sequence). Losses at the gene ends were 2 bases for V and 4 bases for J; bases not matched to a gene: 5. Written as DNA, the CDR3 is TGTGCCAGCAGCTTCGGGACAGGCATAAATCAGCCCCAGCATTTT. Its protein is CASSFGTGINQPQHF.

This chain uses TRBV18 with TRBJ2-1; TRBD2 matches 7 bases. V lost 5 bases and J lost 2; bases outside the gene matches: 6. Germline V lookup: CDR1 KGHSH, CDR2 LQKENI. There are 15 residues in the CDR3. The CDR3 region has the DNA TGTGCCAGCTCATCAAGCGGGATAACCTACAATGAGCAGTTCTTC. As protein: CASSSSGITYNEQFF.

The chain links TRBV4-3 to TRBJ1-1, with no clear D. V was clipped by 0 bases and J by 1 base, with 9 bases between them. The germline CDR1 and CDR2 sequences are LGHNA and YSLEER. The length of the CDR3 is 15 residues. The CDR3 coding sequence is TGCGCCAGCAGCCAAGATCTGGTGGGGAACACTGAAGCTTTCTTT. Translated: CASSQDLVGNTEAFF.

J is TRBJ2-7 and V is TRBV7-6, with 9 bases identical to TRBD1. CDR1 and CDR2 from the germline V gene are SGHVS and FNYEAQ. The CDR3 is 15 amino acids. The junction had 9 bases not matched to a gene; V was cut back by 6 bases and J by 3 bases. For the CDR3, the DNA is TGTGCCAGCAGTAAGGCGGGGACAGGGAGCTACGAGCAGTACTTC. Amino acid sequence: CASSKAGTGSYEQYF.

The chain joins TRBV5-4 to TRBJ1-2; 8 bases align to TRBD1. This CDR3 region has 14 residues. Looked up from germline, CDR1 is SGHNT and CDR2 is YYREEE (reference sequence). V trimming: 4 bases; J trimming: 5 bases; junction bases outside the gene matches: 7. The CDR3 DNA reads TGTGCCAGCAGCCCCCGGACAGGGACTTATGGCTACACCTTC. It translates to CASSPRTGTYGYTF. The variable domain in full, with the rest retrieved from reference TRBV5-4 and TRBJ1-2, is ETGVTQSPTHLIKTRGQQVTLRCSSQSGHNTVSWYQQALGQGPQFIFQYYREEENGRGNFPPRFSGLQFPNYSSELNVNALELDDSALYLCASSPRTGTYGYTFGSGTRLTVV.

This chain uses TRBV5-8 with TRBJ2-7, with D perhaps TRBD1 (5 bases). Germline assignment: CDR1 SGHTS and CDR2 YDEGEE. The CDR3 runs to 11 residues. The ends were cut back, 2 bases at V and 7 bases at J, with 7 bases in the middle. The CDR3 sequence: CASSLQVEQYF. In DNA, the CDR3 is TGTGCCAGCAGCTTACAGGTAGAGCAGTACTTC.

In this sample, this clone turned up once. V is TRBV5-1 and J is TRBJ1-1, with no clear D. This CDR3 comprises 14 residues. CDR1 is SGHRS, CDR2 YFSETQ, per germline. Trimming shortened V by 2 bases and J by 2 bases, and 10 bases separated the two germline ends. CDR3: CASSLRVGNTEAFF. In nucleotides, the CDR3 is TGCGCCAGCAGCTTACGGGTTGGAAACACTGAAGCTTTCTTT.

The CDR3 sequence: CASSYSKGQGSYEQYF. CDR3 coding DNA: TGTGCCAGCAGTTACTCGAAGGGACAGGGGTCCTACGAGCAGTACTTC. This chain connects TRBV6-5 to TRBJ2-7, with 10 bases aligning to TRBD1. V lost 0 bases and J lost 1; bases outside the gene matches: 3. CDR1 and CDR2 (germline): MNHEY, SVGAGI. This CDR3 comprises 16 residues.

The chain uses TRBV7-8 and TRBJ2-3, with 8 bases that match TRBD1. This CDR3 has 15 residues. V dropped 1 base and J dropped 3; count of bases not matched to a gene: 3. CDR1 SGHVS and CDR2 FQNEAQ come from the germline V gene. CDR3 residues: CASSLVQGGTDTQYF. CDR3 bases: TGTGCCAGCAGCTTAGTACAGGGGGGTACAGATACGCAGTATTTT. Combining the CDR3 with reference TRBV7-8 and TRBJ2-3 gives the whole variable domain GAGVSQSPRYKVAKRGQDVALRCDPISGHVSLFWYQQALGQGPEFLTYFQNEAQLDKSGLPSDRFFAERPEGSVSTLKIQRTQQEDSAVYLCASSLVQGGTDTQYFGPGTRLTVL.

This clone came up a few times. V usage is TRBV6-5 and J usage is TRBJ1-2; 7 positions agree with TRBD1. This CDR3 contains 14 residues. Germline CDR1 is MNHEY and CDR2 is SVGAGI. J gave up 0 bases and V 6 bases, and 4 bases lay outside the gene matches. The CDR3 DNA is TGTGCCAGCAGGTCAGGGGGGACTAACTATGGCTACACCTTC. As protein: CASRSGGTNYGYTF.

CDR3 in DNA: TGCGCCAGCAGCTTGGAGGGACAGGGGCTTACCGACGAGCAGTACTTC. Its translation is CASSLEGQGLTDEQYF. J is TRBJ2-7 and V is TRBV5-1, with 10 positions matching TRBD1. Germline V lookup: CDR1 SGHRS, CDR2 YFSETQ. The CDR3 is made up of 16 amino acids. Trimming removed 0 bases from V and 5 bases from J; junction bases left unmatched: 8.

The CDR3 region is CASSLVGGIWILTF. The DNA for the CDR3 is TGTGCCAGCAGCTTAGTGGGAGGGATCTGGATCCTGACTTTC. The chain uses TRBV7-9 and TRBJ2-6; 7 bases map to TRBD2. The CDR3 is 14 residues long. CDR1 and CDR2 from the germline V gene are SEHNR and FQNEAQ (reference sequence). V shed 1 base, J shed 14 bases, and the junction held 8 bases outside the gene matches.

The chain employs TRBV11-3 and TRBJ2-6; tentatively, D is TRBD1 or TRBD2 (5 bases each). Deletions cut 5 bases from V and 0 bases from J, with 17 bases between. Looked up from germline, CDR1 is SGHNT and CDR2 is YENEEA. There are 18 residues in the CDR3. CDR3 sequence (DNA): TGTGCCAGCAGCCCTGGGACGGGTGGTAGCTCTGGGGCCAACGTCCTGACTTTC. It is translated as CASSPGTGGSSGANVLTF.

The rearrangement uses TRBV9 and TRBJ1-6; perhaps TRBD1 as D (6 bases). From germline, CDR1 is SGDLS and CDR2 YYNGEE. This CDR3 has 16 residues. Trimming took off 0 bases at V and 6 bases at J, with 13 bases between the two ends. DNA for the CDR3: TGTGCCAGCAGCGTAGCGCCAGGGGTGGTTAATTCACCCCTCCACTTT. Translation gives CASSVAPGVVNSPLHF.

This chain joins TRBV7-2 and TRBJ2-1; TRBD2 matches at 8 bases. The CDR3 extends over 16 amino acids. CDR1 SGHTA and CDR2 FQGNSA come from the germline V gene. Losses at the gene ends were 0 bases for V and 4 bases for J; bases not matched to a gene: 5. The chain's CDR3 is CASSLARTSSYNEQFF. DNA of the CDR3: TGTGCCAGCAGCTTAGCGCGGACTAGCTCGTACAATGAGCAGTTCTTC.